This TCR beta chain was captured by sequencing in a study of graft-versus-host responses after intestinal transplantation. The study's findings and limits: Detected in recipient marrow were GvH clones, some of which were first observed in ileum or blood.

V lost 5 bases, J lost 3 bases, and 14 bases lay in between. CDR1 and CDR2 from the germline V gene are MDHEN and SYDVKM. The CDR3 loop spans 14 amino acids. TCRdb's copy holds only in-frame clones and misses some; the assay was immunoSEQ multiplex PCR. The sample has 100,000 to 140,000 clones; around 90% are singletons. For this clone: The antigen is unknown.

The sequence derives from a human donor who was the organ donor for an intestinal transplant. This sequence joins TRBV28 and TRBJ2-7, with D possibly being TRBD2 (6 bases). Here the sequenced sample was unstimulated CD4+ T cells sorted from spleen or lymph node cells, taken before transplant. The CDR3 reads CASSPERVIYEQYF. CDR3 DNA sequence: TGTGCCAGCAGTCCTGAGCGGGTGATCTACGAGCAGTACTTC.